Listed below are T cell receptor beta chains from one sample, sequenced in a study of Ad26.COV2.S vaccination and SARS-CoV-2 variants. Here immunoSEQ multiplex PCR was the method, and the copy in TCRdb shows in-frame clones only, minus some. The sample lists 350,000 to 500,000 clones; 85% to 90% were seen once. The sequenced sample was peripheral blood, obtained in a trial of Ad26.COV2.S vaccine versus placebo. The receptors stem from a person between 18 and 65 years old who received the Ad26.COV2.S COVID-19 vaccine or a placebo. Each CDR3 is given with its conserved first and last residue. A D gene is named only where the DNA matches it firmly. Clone size, where shown, is once, few, many, or a class for clones that have expanded.

CDR3aa	CDR3nt	j_gene	d_gene	abundance	v_gene
CASRPPTGLAFETQYF	TGTGCCAGCAGGCCCCCGACGGGACTAGCATTTGAGACCCAGTACTTC	TRBJ2-5	TRBD2	-	TRBV2
CASSQGTAKRGDTQYF	TGTGCCAGCAGCCAAGGGACGGCGAAACGGGGAGATACGCAGTATTTT	TRBJ2-3	-	-	TRBV11-1
CASSQEAGAYEQYF	TGCGCCAGCAGCCAAGAGGCGGGGGCCTACGAGCAGTACTTC	TRBJ2-7	TRBD2	-	TRBV4-3
CASSDGTPTYNEQFF	TGTGCCAGCAGCGACGGGACTCCTACCTACAATGAGCAGTTCTTC	TRBJ2-1	-	-	TRBV9
CASRGLAGESYNEQFF	TGTGCCAGTAGGGGACTAGCGGGAGAATCCTACAATGAGCAGTTCTTC	TRBJ2-1	TRBD2	-	TRBV19
CASSSSYNSPLHF	TGTGCCAGCAGCTCTTCCTATAATTCACCCCTCCACTTT	TRBJ1-6	-	-	TRBV7-3
CASRIDRVTGELFF	TGTGCCAGCAGAATCGACAGGGTAACCGGGGAGCTGTTTTTT	TRBJ2-2	TRBD1	-	TRBV6-5
CASSERGGTEAFF	TGTGCCAGCTCCGAGCGGGGTGGCACTGAAGCTTTCTTT	TRBJ1-1	-	-	TRBV18
CASSEQGRSYEQYF	TGTGCCAGCAGCGAACAGGGGCGCTCCTACGAGCAGTACTTC	TRBJ2-7	TRBD1	-	TRBV2
CASSPGGTADTQYF	TGTGCCAGCTCACCAGGGGGTACTGCAGATACGCAGTATTTT	TRBJ2-3	-	-	TRBV18
CASSSLAGITDTQYF	TGCGCCAGCAGCTCGCTAGCGGGGATCACAGATACGCAGTATTTT	TRBJ2-3	TRBD2	once	TRBV5-1
CASSFRGGGETQYF	TGTGCCAGCAGCTTTCGAGGGGGCGGCGAGACCCAGTACTTC	TRBJ2-5	TRBD1	-	TRBV7-2
CASSELLRDEQFF	TGTGCCAGCAGTGAACTTCTGAGGGATGAGCAGTTCTTC	TRBJ2-1	-	-	TRBV6-1
CASSRDTGTQTYPYEQYF	TGCGCCAGCAGCCGAGACACCGGGACTCAGACCTACCCTTACGAGCAGTACTTC	TRBJ2-7	-	-	TRBV4-1
CASSRNRDPTYEQYF	TGTGCCAGTAGTAGGAACAGGGACCCGACCTACGAGCAGTACTTC	TRBJ2-7	-	-	TRBV19
CASSRVGRPTYEQYF	TGTGCCAGTAGTCGCGTGGGACGTCCAACCTACGAGCAGTACTTC	TRBJ2-7	-	-	TRBV19
CASSLTSTLADPDTQYF	TGCGCCAGCAGCCTTACCTCCACTCTAGCGGACCCAGATACGCAGTATTTT	TRBJ2-3	TRBD2	-	TRBV5-1
CSVERSPNTGELFF	TGCAGCGTAGAAAGGTCCCCGAACACCGGGGAGCTGTTTTTT	TRBJ2-2	-	-	TRBV29-1
CASKRQSVYNEQFF	TGTGCCAGTAAGAGACAATCTGTCTACAATGAGCAGTTCTTC	TRBJ2-1	-	-	TRBV19
CASIDGTANTGELFF	TGTGCCAGCATTGACGGGACAGCGAACACCGGGGAGCTGTTTTTT	TRBJ2-2	TRBD1	-	TRBV13
CASSEFGGQPSPLHF	TGTGCCAGCAGTGAATTTGGGGGTCAACCTTCACCCCTCCACTTT	TRBJ1-6	-	-	TRBV6-1
CASSPTGEGETQYF	TGTGCCAGCAGCCCCACAGGAGAGGGAGAGACCCAGTACTTC	TRBJ2-5	-	once	TRBV4-2
CASSQDPAGSTDTQYF	TGCGCCAGCAGCCAAGATCCCGCGGGGAGCACAGATACGCAGTATTTT	TRBJ2-3	-	-	TRBV4-3
CASSPMGGTSTDTQYF	TGTGCCAGCAGCCCCATGGGGGGTACTAGCACAGATACGCAGTATTTT	TRBJ2-3	-	-	TRBV5-6
CASSLPYNEQFF	TGTGCCAGCAGCCTACCGTACAATGAGCAGTTCTTC	TRBJ2-1	-	-	TRBV7-2
CASSDQGGQPQHF	TGTGCCAGCTCCGATCAGGGGGGGCAGCCCCAGCATTTT	TRBJ1-5	TRBD1	once	TRBV6-4
CASSRGLYEKLFF	TGTGCCAGCAGTCGGGGGCTATATGAAAAACTGTTTTTT	TRBJ1-4	-	-	TRBV12-3/TRBV12-4
CASSVERTSTQYF	TGTGCCAGCAGCGTAGAGCGGACATCGACCCAGTACTTC	TRBJ2-5	-	-	TRBV9
CASSLIQGASQYF	TGTGCCAGCAGCTTGATACAGGGGGCGAGCCAGTACTTC	TRBJ2-5	TRBD1	-	TRBV5-6
CASSPRRYQETQYF	TGTGCCAGCAGCCCCCGGCGCTACCAAGAGACCCAGTACTTC	TRBJ2-5	-	once	TRBV7-6
CASSNRGRETQYF	TGTGCCAGTAGTAACCGGGGGCGGGAGACCCAGTACTTC	TRBJ2-5	-	-	TRBV19
CASSGWGAMNTEAFF	TGTGCCAGCAGCGGGTGGGGGGCAATGAACACTGAAGCTTTCTTT	TRBJ1-1	-	-	TRBV27
CSVEDRRETDTQYF	TGCAGCGTTGAAGATAGGAGGGAGACAGATACGCAGTATTTT	TRBJ2-3	-	-	TRBV29-1
CASSGWRTNTEAFF	TGTGCCAGCAGTGGTTGGAGGACAAACACTGAAGCTTTCTTT	TRBJ1-1	-	-	TRBV2
CASSDQGGSYEQYF	TGTGCCAGCAGTGACCAGGGGGGGTCCTACGAGCAGTACTTC	TRBJ2-7	-	-	TRBV2
CATSRDPGGDRAGEQYF	TGTGCCACCAGCAGAGATCCCGGGGGGGACAGGGCGGGCGAGCAGTACTTC	TRBJ2-7	-	-	TRBV15
CASSQVVGVNGSGANVLTF	TGCGCCAGCAGCCAAGTAGTCGGGGTAAACGGCTCTGGGGCCAACGTCCTGACTTTC	TRBJ2-6	-	-	TRBV4-1
CASSQALVTDTQYF	TGTGCCAGCAGCCAAGCACTAGTCACAGATACGCAGTATTTT	TRBJ2-3	-	-	TRBV7-3
CASSPGSNTGELFF	TGTGCCAGCAGTCCGGGGTCGAACACCGGGGAGCTGTTTTTT	TRBJ2-2	-	-	TRBV11-3
CASSYWRNTEAFF	TGTGCCAGCAGTTACTGGAGGAACACTGAAGCTTTCTTT	TRBJ1-1	-	few	TRBV6-2/TRBV6-3
CASSQRPPGDSRNSPLHF	TGTGCCAGCAGCCAAAGACCACCAGGGGACAGCCGAAATTCACCCCTCCACTTT	TRBJ1-6	TRBD1	-	TRBV4-2
CSVVKQGAGSYNEQFF	TGCAGCGTTGTTAAACAGGGGGCGGGGTCCTACAATGAGCAGTTCTTC	TRBJ2-1	TRBD1	-	TRBV29-1
CASSFGTEGAPETQYF	TGTGCCAGCAGTTTTGGTACGGAAGGGGCCCCGGAGACCCAGTACTTC	TRBJ2-5	-	-	TRBV28
CASSPLAGGIYEQYF	TGTGCCAGCAGCCCACTAGCGGGGGGGATCTACGAGCAGTACTTC	TRBJ2-7	TRBD2	-	TRBV5-5
CASSSRTANYGYTF	TGCGCCAGCAGCTCGCGGACAGCTAACTATGGCTACACCTTC	TRBJ1-2	-	-	TRBV5-1
CASSPSLDTEAFF	TGTGCCAGCTCACCATCATTGGACACTGAAGCTTTCTTT	TRBJ1-1	-	once	TRBV18
CASSSPPTGNTEAFF	TGTGCCAGCAGCTCCCCGCCGACGGGGAACACTGAAGCTTTCTTT	TRBJ1-1	-	-	TRBV9
CASSTSHLRVSSYEQYF	TGTGCCAGCAGTACCTCCCATTTGCGGGTGAGCTCCTACGAGCAGTACTTC	TRBJ2-7	-	-	TRBV28
CASSPYQTGEREKLFF	TGCGCCAGCAGCCCCTACCAGACAGGGGAGCGCGAAAAACTGTTTTTT	TRBJ1-4	TRBD1	-	TRBV5-1
CAISETDRYTGELFF	TGTGCCATCAGTGAGACGGACAGATACACCGGGGAGCTGTTTTTT	TRBJ2-2	-	-	TRBV10-3
CASRRVGTGQETQYF	TGTGCCAGCAGGAGGGTCGGAACCGGACAAGAGACCCAGTACTTC	TRBJ2-5	-	-	TRBV6-5
CASSQDTEVGNTGEQFF	TGCGCCAGCAGCCAAGATACGGAGGTGGGCAATACCGGTGAGCAGTTCTTC	TRBJ2-1	-	-	TRBV4-3
CASSQGASSADTQYF	TGTGCCAGCAGCCAAGGGGCCTCTAGCGCAGATACGCAGTATTTT	TRBJ2-3	-	-	TRBV14
CASSRDLTEAFF	TGTGCCAGCAGTCGGGACTTAACTGAAGCTTTCTTT	TRBJ1-1	-	-	TRBV7-2
CASSGSTDTQYF	TGTGCCAGCAGCGGGAGCACAGATACGCAGTATTTT	TRBJ2-3	-	-	TRBV9
CASSPVGNKETQYF	TGCGCCAGCAGCCCGGTGGGGAATAAAGAGACCCAGTACTTC	TRBJ2-5	-	-	TRBV5-1
CASSWRLAGGEDEQFF	TGCGCCAGCAGCTGGAGACTAGCGGGAGGGGAAGATGAGCAGTTCTTC	TRBJ2-1	TRBD2	-	TRBV5-1
CASSASGRFTGELFF	TGTGCCAGCTCAGCTAGCGGGAGATTCACCGGGGAGCTGTTTTTT	TRBJ2-2	TRBD2	-	TRBV18
CASSFHSGANVLTF	TGTGCCAGCAGTTTCCATTCTGGGGCCAACGTCCTGACTTTC	TRBJ2-6	-	-	TRBV27